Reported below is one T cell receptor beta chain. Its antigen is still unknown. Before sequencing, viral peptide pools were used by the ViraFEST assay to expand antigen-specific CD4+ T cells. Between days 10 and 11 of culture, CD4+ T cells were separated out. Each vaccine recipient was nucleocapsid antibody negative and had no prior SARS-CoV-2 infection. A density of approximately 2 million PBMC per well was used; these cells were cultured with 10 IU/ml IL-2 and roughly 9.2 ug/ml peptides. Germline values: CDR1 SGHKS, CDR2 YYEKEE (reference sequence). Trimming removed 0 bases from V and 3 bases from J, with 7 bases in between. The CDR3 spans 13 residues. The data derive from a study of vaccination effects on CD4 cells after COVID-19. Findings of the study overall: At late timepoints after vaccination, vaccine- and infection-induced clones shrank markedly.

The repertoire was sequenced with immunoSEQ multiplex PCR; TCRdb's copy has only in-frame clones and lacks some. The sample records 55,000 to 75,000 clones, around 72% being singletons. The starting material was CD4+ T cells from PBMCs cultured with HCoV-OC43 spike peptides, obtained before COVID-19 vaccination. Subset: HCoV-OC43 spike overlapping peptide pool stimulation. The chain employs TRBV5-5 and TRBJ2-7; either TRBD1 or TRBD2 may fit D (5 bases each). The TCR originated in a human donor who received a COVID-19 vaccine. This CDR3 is CASSLVGVYEQYV. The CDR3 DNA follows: TGTGCCAGCAGCTTGGTGGGGGTCTACGAGCAGTACGTC.